A single sample gave rise to the 21 T cell receptor beta chains below, sequenced in a study of neurological immune-mediated disorders. In TCRdb, the 5' RACE reads were re-called with MiXCR into one record per CDR3 protein. The sample has 50,000 to 55,000 distinct CDR3 sequences, approximately 10% seen once. Sequenced sample: PBMCs. Receptors originate from a man in his sixties or seventies with HTLV-1-associated myelopathy (HAM/TSP).

The chain couples TRBV20-1 to TRBJ2-3; possibly TRBD1 or TRBD2 for D (5 bases each). Germline V gene data show CDR1 as DFQATT and CDR2 as SNEGSKA (reference sequence). The CDR3 length is 19 residues. V was trimmed by 3 bases and J by 1 base, leaving 26 bases between them. In nucleotides, the CDR3 is TGCAGTGCTAGTCGGAGTGACGGGCTAGCCCCCAGGGGCACAGATACGCAGTATTTT. Translation gives CSASRSDGLAPRGTDTQYF.

This clonotype was seen at least ten times. The CDR3 is CSANPKATGELFF. The CDR3 region has the DNA TGCAGTGCCAATCCGAAGGCTACCGGGGAGCTGTTTTTT. This chain connects TRBV20-1 to TRBJ2-2; D not resolved. The CDR3 runs 13 residues. V was shortened by 6 bases and J by 5 bases, with 13 bases between the two germline ends. The germline V gene encodes CDR1 DFQATT and CDR2 SNEGSKA (reference sequence).

This clonotype came up many times. V is TRBV20-1 and J is TRBJ2-5; the match to TRBD2 covers 8 bases. The J segment lost 4 bases and the V segment lost 2 bases, leaving 9 bases of the junction unmatched. Germline CDR1 reads DFQATT; CDR2 reads SNEGSKA (reference sequence). This CDR3 is built from 15 residues. CDR3 DNA: TGCAGTGCTAGATATGGAGCGGGAGAGCGAGAGACCCAGTACTTC. This codes for CSARYGAGERETQYF.

This clonotype came up many times. The rearrangement uses TRBV20-1 and TRBJ2-3; weak D call: TRBD1 (5 bases). Germline-derived CDR1 and CDR2 are DFQATT and SNEGSKA (reference sequence). V lost 0 bases to trimming and J lost 5 bases, with 12 bases between them. The CDR3 consists of 14 residues. The CDR3 nucleotides are TGCAGTGCTAGAGATGGGGCCATCCAAGATACGCAGTATTTT. This encodes CSARDGAIQDTQYF.

The chain employs TRBV29-1 and TRBJ1-5; the match to TRBD1 covers 8 bases. V lost 7 bases, J lost 2 bases, and 10 bases stayed unmatched. The germline gives CDR1 SQVTM, CDR2 ANQGSEA. The CDR3 covers 15 residues. The CDR3 here is CSASNGQGGNQPQHF. The CDR3 nucleotides are TGCAGCGCTTCGAATGGACAGGGAGGCAATCAGCCCCAGCATTTT.

This clonotype was counted ten times or more. The chain recombines TRBV29-1 with TRBJ2-1, with unresolved D. The CDR3 is made up of 14 amino acids. Germline assignment: CDR1 SQVTM and CDR2 ANQGSEA. Trimming took 2 bases from V and 0 from J, leaving 8 bases between them. CDR3 residues: CSVESDRSYNEQFF. The CDR3 nucleotides are TGCAGCGTTGAAAGCGATCGCTCCTACAATGAGCAGTTCTTC.

The DNA for the CDR3 is TGTGCCAGCAGCTATCCCCCCCCCCGGAACTATGGCTACACCTTC. The encoded protein is CASSYPPPRNYGYTF. The V gene is TRBV12-1, the J gene TRBJ1-2. TRBV12-1 is a listed pseudogene. This CDR3 spans 15 amino acids.

This clonotype was picked up many times. A junction end diverges from the germline sequence, so it may reflect a read error. The chain recombines TRBV29-1 with TRBJ2-5; TRBD1 might be the D (5 bases). Germline CDR1 is SQVTM and CDR2 is ANQGSEA. The CDR3 has 12 residues. CDR3 in amino acids: CSAEGDGWTQYF. The DNA of the CDR3 is TGCAGCGCTGAAGGGGATGGTTGGACCCAGTACTTC.

The sample holds many counts of this clonotype. The genes are TRBV5-1 and TRBJ1-2, with 10 bases fitting TRBD1. V lost 4 bases to trimming and J lost 4 bases; unmatched junction nucleotides: 19. Germline loops: CDR1 SGHRS, CDR2 YFSETQ. This CDR3 has 19 amino acids. Here the CDR3 reads CASSPRVGTGDRRPYGYTF. CDR3 nucleotides: TGCGCCAGCAGCCCCAGAGTAGGGACAGGGGACCGTCGGCCCTATGGCTACACCTTC.

This clonotype showed up many times. This sequence joins TRBV7-2 and TRBJ2-5; D is ambiguous. V was clipped by 6 bases and J by 6 bases, with 17 bases between them. CDR3 length equals 14 residues. Germline values: CDR1 SGHTA, CDR2 FQGNSA. The CDR3 nucleotides read TGTGCCAGCAGTACATTTCCTGGGCGCAAGACCCAGTACTTC. Protein product: CASSTFPGRKTQYF.

This clonotype has a count of ten or more. The V and J genes are TRBV20-1 and TRBJ2-1; 7 positions agree with TRBD2. CDR1 DFQATT and CDR2 SNEGSKA come from the germline V gene (reference sequence). The CDR3 totals 12 residues. The CDR3 region is CSAQSGANEQFF. The CDR3 DNA is TGCAGCGCCCAAAGCGGGGCTAATGAGCAGTTCTTC.

In this sample, this clonotype turned up many times. The chain couples TRBV6-5 to TRBJ1-1; D remains ambiguous. CDR3 size: 13 residues. CDR1 is MNHEY and CDR2 is SVGAGI in the germline V gene. V shed 10 bases and J shed 6 bases, with 18 bases lying between them. CDR3 DNA sequence: TGTGCCACCGCACCCGGCCGGGCCTCTGAAGCTTTCTTT. Encoded protein: CATAPGRASEAFF.

This clonotype has ten or more counts. The V and J genes are TRBV25-1 and TRBJ1-1, with unresolved D. V was shortened by 1 base and J by 1 base, with 4 bases between the two germline ends. Germline V lookup: CDR1 MGHDK, CDR2 SYGVNS. This CDR3 spans 13 amino acids. The CDR3 sequence: CASSEFGNTEAFF. CDR3 DNA: TGTGCCAGCAGTGAATTTGGGAACACTGAAGCTTTCTTT.

This clonotype was counted many times. The chain joins TRBV28 to TRBJ1-3, with D possibly matching TRBD1 (5 bases). Germline-derived CDR1 and CDR2 are MDHEN and SYDVKM. Trimming took off 2 bases at V and 7 bases at J, with 15 bases between the two ends. The CDR3 covers 15 residues. For the CDR3, the DNA is TGTGCCAGCAGTTTAGGGGGGACGGCGGGCAACACCATATATTTT. It yields the protein CASSLGGTAGNTIYF.

This clonotype was seen repeatedly, ten times or more. The chain has TRBV3-1 and TRBJ2-1; weak D call: TRBD1 (6 bases). The CDR3 contains 13 residues. Trimming pared 8 bases from V and 6 bases from J, leaving 14 bases between. Germline V lookup: CDR1 LGHDT, CDR2 YNNKEL (reference sequence). The chain's CDR3 is CASGVQGTNEQFF. The CDR3 DNA reads TGTGCCAGCGGGGTACAGGGAACCAATGAGCAGTTCTTC.

This clonotype came up many times. The rearrangement links TRBV20-1 to TRBJ2-7; either TRBD1 or TRBD2 may fit D (5 bases each). Trimming stripped 5 bases from V and 4 bases from J, with 12 bases between. From germline, CDR1 is DFQATT and CDR2 SNEGSKA (reference sequence). The CDR3 spans 12 residues. The CDR3 DNA reads as TGCAGTGCTGGCTGGGACCAGTACGAGCAGTACTTC. It codes for CSAGWDQYEQYF.

This clonotype was found many times. The chain uses TRBV6-5 and TRBJ1-1; D remains ambiguous. CDR1 MNHEY and CDR2 SVGAGI come from the germline V gene. Trimming stripped 0 bases from V and 5 bases from J, with 7 bases between. The CDR3 is 13 amino acids. DNA for the CDR3: TGTGCCAGCAGTTACTCGACCGGGACTGAAGCTTTCTTT. This codes for CASSYSTGTEAFF.

This clonotype was recorded many times. This chain uses TRBV4-3 with TRBJ2-3, with a possible D match to TRBD1 (5 bases). V was trimmed by 1 base and J by 1 base, leaving 12 bases between them. Germline V gene sequence: CDR1 LGHNA, CDR2 YSLEER. This CDR3 is built from 16 residues. This CDR3 is CASSQVSQGRTDTQYF. DNA of the CDR3: TGCGCCAGCAGCCAAGTCTCCCAGGGTCGCACAGATACGCAGTATTTT.

This clonotype was seen at least ten times. This chain uses TRBV20-1 with TRBJ2-2, with TRBD1 identical over 8 bases. Per the germline V gene, CDR1 is DFQATT and CDR2 is SNEGSKA (reference sequence). This CDR3 is built from 15 residues. Trimming cost V 6 bases and J 5 bases; bases outside gene matches: 11. CDR3 amino acids: CSARTTGVGTGELFF. In nucleotides, the CDR3 is TGCAGTGCCCGGACGACAGGGGTCGGAACCGGGGAGCTGTTTTTT.

The table lists this clonotype with many counts. The V call is TRBV20-1, the J call TRBJ2-7; 11 positions match TRBD2. Losses at the gene ends were 3 bases for V and 5 bases for J; bases not matched to a gene: 9. There are 15 residues in the CDR3. Germline V gene lookup returns CDR1 DFQATT and CDR2 SNEGSKA (reference sequence). The CDR3 DNA sequence: TGCAGTGCTAGGCACCTAGCGGGAGGTTACCACGAGCAGTACTTC. As protein: CSARHLAGGYHEQYF.

This clonotype is judged medium-sized. CDR3 nucleotide sequence: TGTGCCAGCAGCTTGGCTACAGGGCTTCAGGGAAACACCATATATTTT. Protein: CASSLATGLQGNTIYF. The V gene is TRBV7-2, the J gene TRBJ1-3, with D tentatively TRBD1 (6 bases). The germline V gene encodes CDR1 SGHTA and CDR2 FQGNSA. The V end lost 3 bases, the J end lost 4 bases, and 16 bases lay between the germline ends. The CDR3 covers 16 residues.